This T cell receptor beta chain emerged from a study of blood T cells in healthy people across ages. Study-level results: While age rose, TCR beta diversity per million T cells dropped in a roughly linear way.

A J-beta primer mix and a sample-barcoded 5' primer were used in a second PCR of roughly 6 to 11 cycles. Via MiXCR, TCRdb re-called the 5' RACE reads, giving one row per CDR3 protein. The profile covers about a million distinct CDR3 sequences, with just over 50% appearing a single time and 20% to 25% taken by the ten largest. Germline lookup yields CDR1 MNHEY and CDR2 SMNVEV (reference sequence). The CDR3 length is 14 residues. V was shortened by 3 bases and J by 2 bases, with 9 bases between the two germline ends. This clonotype occurred a few times. Its antigen is unidentified. Every sample gave at least 5 micrograms of total RNA when it was extracted.

The origin of this receptor is a woman aged 55 to 70 in good health. The specimen sequenced was blood. The chain has TRBV27 and TRBJ2-3; D gene ambiguous. The CDR3 DNA reads TGTGCCAGCAGTTTGTGGGCCTTCACAGATACGCAGTATTTT. This gives the protein CASSLWAFTDTQYF.